This passage covers 4 T cell receptor beta chains from one sample sequenced in a study of cytomegalovirus exposure and HLA in healthy donors (dated by TCRdb to about 2017). To prepare the library, the immunoSEQ multiplex PCR assay was applied. For the multiplex PCR, a mixture combining 60 forward primers for TCR Vbeta segments and 13 reverse primers for TCR Jbeta segments was used. Here the immuneACCESS table is served through TCRdb, limited to in-frame sequences with V and J called. Missing clones are a known gap in these copies; in checked studies unresolved V genes cover under half, and the rest lacks a known reason. The sample data list under 200,000 clones, and approximately 65% of these were observed just once. The ten largest clones represent about 3.2% of the sample. Sequencing input: PBMCs. These TCRs come from a man in his forties in good health and CMV-seronegative.

This clone was counted only a few times. As DNA, the CDR3 is TGTGCCAGTAGTCCCAACCGGGACAACAATGAAAAACTGTTTTTT. Residues: CASSPNRDNNEKLFF. The rearrangement uses TRBV19 and TRBJ1-4; D might be TRBD1 (6 bases). Germline V CDR1 and CDR2: LNHDA, SQIVND (reference sequence). Trimming stripped 5 bases from V and 5 bases from J, with 15 bases between. This CDR3 is 15 amino acids long.

This sequence joins TRBV5-1 and TRBJ2-7; the D gene could be TRBD1 or TRBD2 (6 bases each). The germline V gene encodes CDR1 SGHRS and CDR2 YFSETQ. CDR3 size: 14 residues. Trimming shortened V by 4 bases and J by 0 bases, and 11 bases separated the two germline ends. The CDR3, as DNA: TGCGCCAGCAGCCTGGAGGGGGACTCCTACGAGCAGTACTTC. This sequence encodes CASSLEGDSYEQYF.

V and J are TRBV5-1 and TRBJ2-7; TRBD1 matches at 9 bases. The J segment lost 3 bases and the V segment lost 5 bases, leaving 6 bases of the junction unmatched. The CDR3 totals 14 residues. The germline V gene has CDR1 SGHRS and CDR2 YFSETQ. The CDR3 DNA reads as TGCGCCAGCAGTTATGACAGGGGGGGCTACGAGCAGTACTTC. Protein sequence: CASSYDRGGYEQYF.

This clone came up once. V usage is TRBV5-6 and J usage is TRBJ2-7; D is ambiguous. The CDR3 length is 14 residues. The V and J ends lost 1 base and 2 bases respectively, with 10 bases between them. The V gene's germline CDR1 is SGHDT and CDR2 YYEEEE. The CDR3 loop reads CASSLPEPPYEQYF. The CDR3 nucleotides are TGTGCCAGCAGCTTGCCGGAGCCACCCTACGAGCAGTACTTC.